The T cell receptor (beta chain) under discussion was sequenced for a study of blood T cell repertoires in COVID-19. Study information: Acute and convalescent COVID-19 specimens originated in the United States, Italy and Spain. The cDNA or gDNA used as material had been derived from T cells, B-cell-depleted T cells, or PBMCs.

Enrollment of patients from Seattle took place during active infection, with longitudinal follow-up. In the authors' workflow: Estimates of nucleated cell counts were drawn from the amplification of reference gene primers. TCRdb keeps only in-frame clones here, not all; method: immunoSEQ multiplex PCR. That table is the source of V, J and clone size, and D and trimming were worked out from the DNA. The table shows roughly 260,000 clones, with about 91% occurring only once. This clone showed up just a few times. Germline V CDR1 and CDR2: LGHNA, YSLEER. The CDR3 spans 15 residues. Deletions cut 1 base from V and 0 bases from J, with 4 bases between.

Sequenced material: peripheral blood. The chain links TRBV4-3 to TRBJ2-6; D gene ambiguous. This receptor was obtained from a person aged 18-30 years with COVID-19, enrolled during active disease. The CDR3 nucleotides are TGCGCCAGCAGCCAAGCAAACTCTGGGGCCAACGTCCTGACTTTC. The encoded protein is CASSQANSGANVLTF.